The 22 T cell receptor beta chains presented below share a single source sample, sequenced in a study of T cells in localized non-small cell lung cancer (dated by TCRdb to about 2020). Libraries were made using the immunoSEQ multiplex PCR assay. In its TCRdb copy, this immuneACCESS table keeps in-frame sequences only and misses some clones. Where compared with another copy, unresolved V genes explain less than half of these, and the others have no known cause. For this sample there are 60,000 to 65,000 clones; around 90% appear just once. The top ten clonotypes cover just under 2% of the sample. Sequenced here: peripheral blood, sampled before any cancer treatment. The receptor source for this set is a woman aged 35-75 years with stage I lung adenocarcinoma.

The V call is TRBV27, the J call TRBJ1-1; D might be TRBD1 (5 bases). This CDR3 comprises 16 residues. V lost 4 bases and J lost 7, with 22 bases in between. Germline V lookup: CDR1 MNHEY, CDR2 SMNVEV (reference sequence). The CDR3 here is CASSSSYVSGRVEAFF. The CDR3 DNA is TGTGCCAGCAGTTCCTCCTATGTTTCAGGGAGGGTTGAAGCTTTCTTT.

The CDR3 region is CASSRDGSSTDTQYF. CDR3 DNA: TGTGCCAGTAGTAGGGACGGTTCTAGCACAGATACGCAGTATTTT. The V call is TRBV19, the J call TRBJ2-3; D tentatively fits TRBD1 or TRBD2 (5 bases each). Trimming cost V 4 bases and J 0 bases, with 11 bases left between them. This CDR3 has 15 residues. Germline V gives CDR1 LNHDA, CDR2 SQIVND (reference sequence).

The chain combines TRBV2 with TRBJ2-1, with D possibly matching TRBD2 (5 bases). Trimming took 6 bases from V and 1 from J, leaving 10 bases between them. Germline CDR1 and CDR2: SNHLY and FYNNEI. This CDR3 spans 14 amino acids. The CDR3 DNA sequence: TGTGCCAGCAGACACCGGGAATCCTACAATGAGCAGTTCTTC. As protein: CASRHRESYNEQFF.

The V and J genes are TRBV27 and TRBJ1-4, with D perhaps TRBD1 (5 bases). Germline CDR1 and CDR2: MNHEY and SMNVEV (reference sequence). V was clipped by 7 bases and J by 6 bases, with 12 bases between them. The CDR3 sequence is 13 residues long. The CDR3 loop is CASTGGEDEKLFF. The CDR3, as DNA: TGTGCCAGCACCGGAGGGGAAGATGAAAAACTGTTTTTT. Full variable domain (outside the CDR3, taken from reference TRBV27 and TRBJ1-4): EAQVTQNPRYLITVTGKKLTVTCSQNMNHEYMSWYRQDPGLGLRQIYYSMNVEVTDKGDVPEGYKVSRKEKRNFPLILESPSPNQTSLYFCASTGGEDEKLFFGSGTQLSVL.

The chain uses TRBV4-2 and TRBJ2-6; D is unclear. V dropped 0 bases and J dropped 2 bases, with 8 bases sitting between them. The CDR3 consists of 16 residues. In germline, CDR1 is LGHNA, CDR2 YNFKEQ. The CDR3 is CASSQDEVPGANVLTF. CDR3 DNA sequence: TGTGCCAGCAGCCAAGATGAGGTACCTGGGGCCAACGTCCTGACTTTC.

This clone was detected once. The chain carries TRBV19 and TRBJ1-2; D possibly corresponds to TRBD1 (5 bases). Per germline, CDR1 LNHDA and CDR2 SQIVND (reference sequence). This CDR3 spans 13 amino acids. The V end lost 1 base, the J end lost 3 bases, and 6 bases lay between the germline ends. CDR3 amino acids: CASSIGQHYGYTF. In nucleotides, the CDR3 is TGTGCCAGTAGTATAGGACAGCACTATGGCTACACCTTC.

This sequence joins TRBV29-1 and TRBJ2-7; possible D gene TRBD2, 6 bases. The germline V gene encodes CDR1 SQVTM and CDR2 ANQGSEA. The CDR3 runs to 12 residues. Trimming stripped 3 bases from V and 7 bases from J, with 13 bases between. The CDR3 DNA reads TGCAGCGTTGATGCGGGGTTGGAAGAGCAGTACTTC. Its translation: CSVDAGLEEQYF.

The table lists this clone with a count of one. The chain couples TRBV5-1 to TRBJ2-5, with 10 bases fitting TRBD1. Germline CDR1 and CDR2: SGHRS and YFSETQ. Trimming took 4 bases from V and 3 from J; bases not matched to a gene: 6. CDR3 length: 15 amino acids. CDR3 region: CASSPRTGGEETQYF. In DNA form, the CDR3 reads TGCGCCAGCAGCCCCCGGACAGGGGGTGAAGAGACCCAGTACTTC.

The chain joins TRBV6-1 to TRBJ1-2, with D possibly matching TRBD1 (5 bases). Germline assignment: CDR1 MNHNS and CDR2 SASEGT. V gave up 5 bases and J gave up 6 bases, with 10 bases separating them. The CDR3 consists of 12 residues. For the CDR3, the DNA is TGTGCCAGCAGTCCGCGGGGGGATGGCTACACCTTC. Translating gives CASSPRGDGYTF.

This chain joins TRBV7-2 and TRBJ2-1; 12 bases line up with TRBD2. V gave up 5 bases and J gave up 4 bases; unmatched junction bases: 12. This CDR3 has 18 residues. Germline V gene data show CDR1 as SGHTA and CDR2 as FQGNSA. The CDR3 bases are TGTGCCAGCAGCCCTCCGACCGGGACTAGCGGGCTATACAATGAGCAGTTCTTC. Translation: CASSPPTGTSGLYNEQFF.

The rearrangement links TRBV5-1 to TRBJ1-5; the D is unclear. The CDR3 is 15 amino acids. The V end lost 0 bases, the J end lost 2 bases, and 9 bases lay between the germline ends. CDR1 and CDR2 (germline): SGHRS, YFSETQ. This CDR3 is CASSLDGEGNQPQHF. The CDR3 nucleotides are TGCGCCAGCAGCTTGGACGGGGAAGGCAATCAGCCCCAGCATTTT. Together with reference TRBV5-1 and TRBJ1-5, the CDR3 gives the full variable domain: KAGVTQTPRYLIKTRGQQVTLSCSPISGHRSVSWYQQTPGQGLQFLFEYFSETQRNKGNFPGRFSGRQFSNSRSEMNVSTLELGDSALYLCASSLDGEGNQPQHFGDGTRLSIL.

J is TRBJ1-1 and V is TRBV30; 12 nucleotides match TRBD1. The V and J ends lost 5 bases and 6 bases, in that order; junction bases with no gene match: 4. Germline CDR1 is GTSNPN and CDR2 is SVGIG (reference sequence). The CDR3 extends over 13 amino acids. The CDR3: CAWGDRGHSEAFF. CDR3 coding DNA: TGTGCCTGGGGGGACAGGGGGCATTCTGAAGCTTTCTTT.

Of note for this clone: Germline is not matched at one junction end, which may reflect a read error. The chain recombines TRBV19 with TRBJ1-1; D unresolved. Germline lookup yields CDR1 LNHDA and CDR2 SQIVND (reference sequence). The CDR3 covers 11 residues. The CDR3 DNA follows: TGTGCCAGGAGTACTCTACGGGGAGCTTTCTTT. Amino acid sequence: CARSTLRGAFF.

This clone was counted a single time. V gene TRBV14 combines with J gene TRBJ2-7; 11 nucleotides match TRBD2. There are 20 residues in the CDR3. Losses at the gene ends were 0 bases for V and 3 bases for J; bases not matched to a gene: 16. Germline V lookup: CDR1 SGHDN, CDR2 FVKESK. For the CDR3, the DNA is TGTGCCAGCAGCCAAGATCTGTCCGCTAGCGGGAGGCCTCGACTCTACGAGCAGTACTTC. Protein: CASSQDLSASGRPRLYEQYF.

The chain employs TRBV10-1 and TRBJ2-3, with D uncertain. Trimming took off 1 base at V and 1 base at J, with 12 bases between the two ends. In germline, CDR1 is WNHNN, CDR2 SYGVQD (reference sequence). The CDR3 consists of 16 residues. The CDR3 here is CASSEWGFGRTDTQYF. The CDR3, as DNA: TGCGCCAGCAGTGAGTGGGGATTCGGTCGCACAGATACGCAGTATTTT.

CDR3 region: CASSTGQTTNEKLFF. CDR3 sequence (DNA): TGTGCCAGCAGCACGGGACAAACAACTAATGAAAAACTGTTTTTT. This rearrangement joins TRBV7-9 to TRBJ1-4; perhaps TRBD1 as D (6 bases). V lost 5 bases, J lost 0 bases, and 10 bases lay in between. This CDR3 comprises 15 residues. In germline, CDR1 is SEHNR, CDR2 FQNEAQ (reference sequence).

This clone was counted once. The chain links TRBV5-1 to TRBJ2-7, with 7 bases identical to TRBD2. Germline trimming cut 3 bases from V and 7 bases from J; bases unmatched to any gene: 13. Germline V gene data show CDR1 as SGHRS and CDR2 as YFSETQ. The CDR3 length is 15 residues. The CDR3 DNA sequence: TGCGCCAGCAGCTCGGGGAGGGTTCGGTCATTGGAGCAGTACTTC. Translating gives CASSSGRVRSLEQYF.

The rearrangement uses TRBV5-1 and TRBJ1-2; 8 positions agree with TRBD1. CDR3 size: 14 residues. CDR1 SGHRS and CDR2 YFSETQ come from the germline V gene. V was pared by 4 bases and J by 2 bases, with 4 bases of the junction left unmatched. In nucleotides, the CDR3 is TGCGCCAGCAGCCCGGGGACAGGCAACTATGGCTACACCTTC. Its translation is CASSPGTGNYGYTF.

The chain couples TRBV30 to TRBJ1-1, with 10 nucleotides matching TRBD1. V gave up 5 bases and J gave up 5 bases; unmatched junction bases: 11. Germline V gives CDR1 GTSNPN, CDR2 SVGIG (reference sequence). CDR3 length: 15 amino acids. CDR3 sequence reads: CAWVAGTGVETEAFF. The CDR3 bases are TGTGCCTGGGTAGCCGGGACAGGGGTTGAAACTGAAGCTTTCTTT.

The chain recombines TRBV28 with TRBJ2-5; D is ambiguous. The CDR3 totals 13 residues. Trimming removed 7 bases at V and 7 bases at J, with 16 bases between. The germline V gene encodes CDR1 MDHEN and CDR2 SYDVKM. The CDR3 sequence is CASKEFLDGTQYF. CDR3 bases: TGTGCCAGCAAGGAGTTCCTGGACGGGACCCAGTACTTC.

The V gene is TRBV7-3, the J gene TRBJ2-3; no firm D call. In germline, CDR1 is SGHTA, CDR2 FQGTGA. The CDR3 sequence is 13 residues long. Trimming cost V 2 bases and J 2 bases, with 5 bases left between them. In DNA, the CDR3 is TGTGCCAGCAGCTTACAGGTCACAGATACGCAGTATTTT. This gives the protein CASSLQVTDTQYF.

The chain carries TRBV7-6 and TRBJ2-7; unclear D gene. Trimming took off 5 bases at V and 4 bases at J, with 9 bases between the two ends. In germline, CDR1 is SGHVS, CDR2 FNYEAQ. This CDR3 has 12 residues. CDR3 nucleotides: TGTGCCAGCAGCGCAACGAGGTACGAGCAGTACTTC. Translated, it gives CASSATRYEQYF.